The 6 T cell receptor beta chains below come from one sample, sequenced in a study of blood T cell repertoires in COVID-19. Assay used: immunoSEQ multiplex PCR; TCRdb lists only in-frame clones, some missing. The table shows fewer than 150,000 clones, with approximately 80% occurring only once. The sequenced material came from peripheral blood. These receptors were taken from a woman at least 80 years old in a cohort sampled during active or convalescent COVID-19.

This chain connects TRBV7-2 to TRBJ1-6; D might be TRBD1 (5 bases). The V end lost 5 bases, the J end lost 6 bases, and 14 bases lay between the germline ends. The CDR3 is made up of 15 amino acids. Germline V lookup: CDR1 SGHTA, CDR2 FQGNSA. CDR3 amino acids: CASSQGAYSNSPLHF. The CDR3 DNA reads as TGTGCCAGCAGCCAGGGTGCATATTCTAATTCACCCCTCCACTTT.

This clone was seen more than once but under ten times. V and J are TRBV3-1 (or the pseudogene TRBV3-2) and TRBJ1-6; 9 bases map to TRBD1. Looked up from germline, CDR1 is LGHDT and CDR2 is YNNKEL (reference sequence). CDR3 length: 16 residues. The junction had 6 bases not matched to a gene; V was cut back by 1 base and J by 8 bases. CDR3 sequence (DNA): TGTGCCAGCAGCCAAGGTCGACAGGGGGTGTATTCACCCCTCCACTTT. Its translation is CASSQGRQGVYSPLHF.

The chain has TRBV2 and TRBJ1-2; TRBD1 matches 9 bases. The trim removed 8 bases at V and 3 bases at J, leaving 4 bases unmatched. Per the germline V gene, CDR1 is SNHLY and CDR2 is FYNNEI. There are 13 residues in the CDR3. The CDR3, as DNA: TGTGCCAGCGGGACAGGGATCGACTATGGCTACACCTTC. It translates to CASGTGIDYGYTF. Together with reference TRBV2 and TRBJ1-2, the CDR3 gives the full variable domain: EPEVTQTPSHQVTQMGQEVILRCVPISNHLYFYWYRQILGQKVEFLVSFYNNEISEKSEIFDDQFSVERPDGSNFTLKIRSTKLEDSAMYFCASGTGIDYGYTFGSGTRLTVV.

The gene calls are TRBV2 and TRBJ2-5; maybe TRBD1 (6 bases). The V gene's germline CDR1 is SNHLY and CDR2 FYNNEI. The ends were cut back, 8 bases at V and 2 bases at J, with 18 bases in the middle. There are 15 residues in the CDR3. CDR3 amino acids: CASAPQQGFQETQYF. The CDR3 nucleotides are TGTGCCAGCGCCCCGCAACAGGGATTTCAAGAGACCCAGTACTTC.

CDR3 protein: CASSYDRTRNTEAFF. The CDR3 DNA sequence: TGTGCCAGCAGTTACGACCGGACACGGAACACTGAAGCTTTCTTT. The V gene is TRBV6-6, the J gene TRBJ1-1; a weak D match, TRBD1 (5 bases). The CDR3 has 15 residues. Trimming took off 2 bases at V and 1 base at J, with 11 bases between the two ends. Per germline, CDR1 MNHNY and CDR2 SVGAGI (reference sequence).

The table lists this clone with a count of one. V usage is TRBV5-6 and J usage is TRBJ1-2, with unresolved D. Germline CDR1 reads SGHDT; CDR2 reads YYEEEE. Trimming left V 1 base short and J 13 bases short, with 11 bases between. The CDR3 has 11 amino acids. CDR3 residues: CASSLRRERTF. The DNA for the CDR3 is TGTGCCAGCAGCTTGAGGAGGGAGCGCACCTTC.